This T cell receptor (beta chain) is from a study of blood T cell repertoires in COVID-19. Study at large: Acute and convalescent COVID-19 samples came from the United States, Italy and Spain.

This clone was observed a few times. In the original processing: Amplification with reference gene primers provided the estimates of nucleated cell counts. Libraries were prepared by immunoSEQ multiplex PCR; TCRdb keeps only in-frame clonotypes and omits some of them. The D gene and trimming were derived from the DNA, and the V and J assignments and clone size from that table. The sample has approximately 120,000 clones, 85% seen once. Germline-derived CDR1 and CDR2 are LGHNT and FRNRAP. V shed 5 bases and J shed 1 base, with 9 bases lying between them. The CDR3 extends over 13 amino acids. The J gene is TRBJ2-7, the V gene TRBV12-5; TRBD1 is a possible D gene (5 bases). The sample was peripheral blood. The clonotype comes from a man older than 75 with active or convalescent COVID-19. The CDR3 bases are TGTGCTAGTGGTCTCCAGGGATCCTACGAGCAGTACTTC. Residues: CASGLQGSYEQYF.